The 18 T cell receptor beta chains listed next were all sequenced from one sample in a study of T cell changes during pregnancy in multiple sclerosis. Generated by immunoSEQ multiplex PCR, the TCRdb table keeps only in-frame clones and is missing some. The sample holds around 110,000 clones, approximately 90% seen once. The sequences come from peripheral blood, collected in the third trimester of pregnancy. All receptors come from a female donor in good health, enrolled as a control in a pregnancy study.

Written as DNA, the CDR3 is TGTGCCAGCAGTCCCCCGGACAGGTTGGTATACGAGCAGTACTTC. As protein: CASSPPDRLVYEQYF. The chain is built from TRBV5-6 and TRBJ2-7; 7 bases are a match to TRBD1. This CDR3 is 15 amino acids long. Germline trimming cut 5 bases from V and 4 bases from J; bases unmatched to any gene: 12. In germline, CDR1 is SGHDT, CDR2 YYEEEE.

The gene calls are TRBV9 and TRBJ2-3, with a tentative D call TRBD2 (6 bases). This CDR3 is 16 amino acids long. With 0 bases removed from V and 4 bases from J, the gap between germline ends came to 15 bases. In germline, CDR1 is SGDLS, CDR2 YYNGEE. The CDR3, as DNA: TGTGCCAGCAGCGTAGCTCTGGGCGGGGTGGCAGATACGCAGTATTTT. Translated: CASSVALGGVADTQYF.

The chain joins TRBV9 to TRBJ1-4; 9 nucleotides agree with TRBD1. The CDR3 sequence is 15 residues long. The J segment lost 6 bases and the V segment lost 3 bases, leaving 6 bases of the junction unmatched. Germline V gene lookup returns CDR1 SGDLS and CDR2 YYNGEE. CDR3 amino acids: CASSEGTGTHEKLFF. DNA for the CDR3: TGTGCCAGCAGCGAAGGGACAGGGACTCATGAAAAACTGTTTTTT.

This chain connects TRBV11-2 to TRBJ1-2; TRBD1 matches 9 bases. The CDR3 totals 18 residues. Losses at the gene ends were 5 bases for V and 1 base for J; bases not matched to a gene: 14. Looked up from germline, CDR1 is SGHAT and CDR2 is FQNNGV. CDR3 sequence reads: CASSHYGGTGSSNYGYTF. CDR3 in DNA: TGTGCCAGCAGCCACTACGGGGGGACAGGGAGTAGTAACTATGGCTACACCTTC.

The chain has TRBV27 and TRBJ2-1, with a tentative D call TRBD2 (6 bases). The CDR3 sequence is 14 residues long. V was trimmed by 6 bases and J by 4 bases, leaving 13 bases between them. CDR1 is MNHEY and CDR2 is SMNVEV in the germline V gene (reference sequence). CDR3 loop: CASRTRDSYNEQFF. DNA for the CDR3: TGTGCCAGCAGAACCCGGGACTCTTACAATGAGCAGTTCTTC.

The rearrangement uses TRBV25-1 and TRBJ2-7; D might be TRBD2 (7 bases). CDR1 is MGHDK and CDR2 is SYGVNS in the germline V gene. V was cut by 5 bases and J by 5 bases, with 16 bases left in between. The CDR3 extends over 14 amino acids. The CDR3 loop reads CASSSRGLPNEQYF. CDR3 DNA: TGTGCCAGCAGTTCGCGGGGGCTACCCAACGAGCAGTACTTC.

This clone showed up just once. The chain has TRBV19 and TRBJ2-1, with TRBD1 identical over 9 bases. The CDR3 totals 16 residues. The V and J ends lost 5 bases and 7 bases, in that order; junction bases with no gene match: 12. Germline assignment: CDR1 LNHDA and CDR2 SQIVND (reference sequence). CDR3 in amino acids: CASSATGTGKLNEQFF. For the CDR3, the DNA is TGTGCCAGTAGTGCCACCGGGACAGGGAAGTTGAATGAGCAGTTCTTC.

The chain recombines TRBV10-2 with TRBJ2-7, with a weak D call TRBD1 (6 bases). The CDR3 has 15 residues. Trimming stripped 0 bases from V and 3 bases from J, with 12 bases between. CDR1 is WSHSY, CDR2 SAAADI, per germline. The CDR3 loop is CASSESAGVRYEQYF. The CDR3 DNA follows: TGCGCCAGCAGTGAGTCGGCAGGGGTCCGCTACGAGCAGTACTTC.

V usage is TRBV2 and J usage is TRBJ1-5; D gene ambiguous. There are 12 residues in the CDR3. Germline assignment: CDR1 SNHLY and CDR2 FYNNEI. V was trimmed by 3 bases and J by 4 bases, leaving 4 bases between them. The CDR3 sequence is CASSDRNQPQHF. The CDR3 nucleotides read TGTGCCAGCAGTGACAGAAATCAGCCCCAGCATTTT.

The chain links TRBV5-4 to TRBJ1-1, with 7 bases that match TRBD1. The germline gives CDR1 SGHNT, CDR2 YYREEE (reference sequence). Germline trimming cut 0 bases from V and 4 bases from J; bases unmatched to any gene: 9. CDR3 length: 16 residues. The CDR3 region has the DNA TGTGCCAGCAGCTTGGACTCAGGGGGAGTGGGCACTGAAGCTTTCTTT. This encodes CASSLDSGGVGTEAFF.

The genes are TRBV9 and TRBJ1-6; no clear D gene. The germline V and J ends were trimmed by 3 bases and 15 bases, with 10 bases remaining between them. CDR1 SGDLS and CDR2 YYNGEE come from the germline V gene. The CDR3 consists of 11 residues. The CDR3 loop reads CASSAPGLLHF. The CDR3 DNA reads TGTGCCAGCAGCGCACCGGGTCTCCTCCACTTT.

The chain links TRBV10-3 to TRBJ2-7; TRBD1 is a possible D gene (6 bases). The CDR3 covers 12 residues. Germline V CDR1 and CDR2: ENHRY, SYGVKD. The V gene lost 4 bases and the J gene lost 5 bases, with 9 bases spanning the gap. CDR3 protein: CAISGQGNEQYF. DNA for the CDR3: TGTGCCATCAGTGGCCAGGGGAACGAGCAGTACTTC.

DNA of the CDR3: TGTGCCATCAGAGGGACAGACACTGAAGCTTTCTTT. Its protein is CAIRGTDTEAFF. This chain joins TRBV10-3 and TRBJ1-1; 7 bases match TRBD1. This CDR3 is 12 amino acids long. The trim removed 6 bases at V and 3 bases at J, leaving 1 base unmatched. The V gene's germline CDR1 is ENHRY and CDR2 SYGVKD.

CDR3 protein: CASTQGSYGYTF. CDR3 sequence (DNA): TGTGCCAGCACACAGGGATCCTATGGCTACACCTTC. V and J are TRBV6-5 and TRBJ1-2; weak D call: TRBD1 (6 bases). This CDR3 has 12 residues. From germline, CDR1 is MNHEY and CDR2 SVGAGI. Between the trimmed V and J ends, which lost 7 bases and 4 bases, there was a span of 10 bases.

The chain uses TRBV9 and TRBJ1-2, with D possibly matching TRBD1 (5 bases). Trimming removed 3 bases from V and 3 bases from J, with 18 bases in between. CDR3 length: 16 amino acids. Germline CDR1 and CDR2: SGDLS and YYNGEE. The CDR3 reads CASSGMGLGLDYGYTF. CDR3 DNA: TGTGCCAGCAGCGGGATGGGGCTAGGGTTGGACTATGGCTACACCTTC.

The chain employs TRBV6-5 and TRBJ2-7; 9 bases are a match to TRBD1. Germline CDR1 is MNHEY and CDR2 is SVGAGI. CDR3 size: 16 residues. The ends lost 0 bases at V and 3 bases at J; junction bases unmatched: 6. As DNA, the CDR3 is TGTGCCAGCAGTTACTCCATTCCGGGACAGGGCTACGAGCAGTACTTC. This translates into CASSYSIPGQGYEQYF.

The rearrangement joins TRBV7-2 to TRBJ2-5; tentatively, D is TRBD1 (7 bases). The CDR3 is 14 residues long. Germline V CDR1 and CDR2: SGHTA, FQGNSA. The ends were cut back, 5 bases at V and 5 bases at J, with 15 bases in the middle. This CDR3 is CASSQGGRIETQYF. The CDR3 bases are TGTGCCAGCAGCCAGGGGGGCAGGATCGAGACCCAGTACTTC.

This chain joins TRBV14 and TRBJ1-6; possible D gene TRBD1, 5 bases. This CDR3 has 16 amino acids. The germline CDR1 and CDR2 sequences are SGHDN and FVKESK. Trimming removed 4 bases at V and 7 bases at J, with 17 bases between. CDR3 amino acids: CASSLRQFLGNSPLHF. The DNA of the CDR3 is TGTGCCAGCAGCCTCAGACAGTTCCTGGGGAATTCACCCCTCCACTTT.